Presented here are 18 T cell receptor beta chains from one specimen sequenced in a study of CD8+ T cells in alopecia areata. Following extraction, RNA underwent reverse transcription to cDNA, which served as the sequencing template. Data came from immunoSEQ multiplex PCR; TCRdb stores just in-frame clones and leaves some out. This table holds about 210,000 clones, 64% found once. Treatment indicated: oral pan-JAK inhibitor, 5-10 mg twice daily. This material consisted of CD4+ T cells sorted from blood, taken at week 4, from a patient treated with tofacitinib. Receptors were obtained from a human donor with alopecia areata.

The CDR3 loop is CAWSVIGTGEEKLFF. As DNA, the CDR3 is TGTGCCTGGAGTGTCATCGGGACAGGGGAAGAAAAACTGTTTTTT. The chain employs TRBV30 and TRBJ1-4, with 10 positions matching TRBD1. V lost 0 bases, J lost 8 bases, and 6 bases stayed unmatched. This CDR3 has 15 residues. Germline CDR1 reads GTSNPN; CDR2 reads SVGIG (reference sequence).

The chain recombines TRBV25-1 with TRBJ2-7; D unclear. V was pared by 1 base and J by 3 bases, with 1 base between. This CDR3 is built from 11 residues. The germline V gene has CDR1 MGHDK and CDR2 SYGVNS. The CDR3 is CASSEFYEQYF. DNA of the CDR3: TGTGCCAGCAGTGAATTCTACGAGCAGTACTTC.

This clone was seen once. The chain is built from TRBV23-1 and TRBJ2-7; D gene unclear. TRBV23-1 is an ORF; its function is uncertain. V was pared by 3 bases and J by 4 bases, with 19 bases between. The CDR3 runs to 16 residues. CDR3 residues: CASSHFPRGAGYEQYF. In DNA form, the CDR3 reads TGCGCCAGCAGTCACTTCCCGAGAGGAGCTGGATACGAGCAGTACTTC.

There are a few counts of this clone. CDR3 bases: TGTGCCAGCAGCTTTCGGGGGCGAGTCAAAGAGACCCAGTACTTC. The encoded protein is CASSFRGRVKETQYF. The chain uses TRBV25-1 and TRBJ2-5; D assignment may be TRBD1 or TRBD2 (6 bases each). In germline, CDR1 is MGHDK, CDR2 SYGVNS. V lost 6 bases, J lost 3 bases, and 17 bases lay in between. This CDR3 comprises 15 residues.

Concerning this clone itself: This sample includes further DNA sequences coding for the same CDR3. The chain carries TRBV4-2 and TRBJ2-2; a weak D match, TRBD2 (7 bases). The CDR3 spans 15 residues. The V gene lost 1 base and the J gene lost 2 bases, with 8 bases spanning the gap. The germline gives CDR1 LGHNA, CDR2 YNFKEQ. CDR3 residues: CASSQAGGNTGELFF. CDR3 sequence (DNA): TGTGCCAGCAGCCAAGCGGGGGGCAACACCGGGGAGCTGTTTTTT.

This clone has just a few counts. The CDR3 here is CSVVINSYEQYF. The CDR3 region has the DNA TGCAGCGTTGTAATTAACTCCTACGAGCAGTACTTC. The chain uses TRBV29-1 and TRBJ2-7; no firm D call. Trimming stripped 4 bases from V and 0 bases from J, with 7 bases between. The CDR3 is 12 amino acids. Germline CDR1 and CDR2: SQVTM and ANQGSEA.

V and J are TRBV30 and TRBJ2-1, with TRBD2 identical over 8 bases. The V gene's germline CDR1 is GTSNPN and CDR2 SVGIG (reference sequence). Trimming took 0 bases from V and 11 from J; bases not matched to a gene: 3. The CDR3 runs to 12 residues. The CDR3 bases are TGTGCCTGGAGTGTTAGCGGGGAAAAGCAGTTCTTC. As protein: CAWSVSGEKQFF.

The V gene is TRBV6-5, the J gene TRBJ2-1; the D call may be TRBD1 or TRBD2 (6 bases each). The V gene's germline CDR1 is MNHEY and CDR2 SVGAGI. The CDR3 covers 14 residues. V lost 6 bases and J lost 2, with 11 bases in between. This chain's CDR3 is CASRQGLTYNEQFF. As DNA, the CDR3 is TGTGCCAGCAGACAGGGACTTACCTACAATGAGCAGTTCTTC.

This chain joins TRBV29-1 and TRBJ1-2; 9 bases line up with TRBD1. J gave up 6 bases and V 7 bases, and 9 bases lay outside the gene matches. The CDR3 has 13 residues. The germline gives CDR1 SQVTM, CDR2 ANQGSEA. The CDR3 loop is CSATPGQGNGYTF. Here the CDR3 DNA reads TGCAGCGCCACCCCGGGACAGGGTAATGGCTACACCTTC.

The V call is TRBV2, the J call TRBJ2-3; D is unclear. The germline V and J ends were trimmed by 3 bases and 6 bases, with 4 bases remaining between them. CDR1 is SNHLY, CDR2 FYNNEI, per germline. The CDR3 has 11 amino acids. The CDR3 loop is CASSERDTQYF. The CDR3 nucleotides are TGTGCCAGCAGTGAGAGGGATACGCAGTATTTT.

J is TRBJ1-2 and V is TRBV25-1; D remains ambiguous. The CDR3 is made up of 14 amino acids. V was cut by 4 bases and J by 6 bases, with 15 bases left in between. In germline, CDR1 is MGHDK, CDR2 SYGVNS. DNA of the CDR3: TGTGCCAGCAGTGGACCGTTGGGCTTAGATGGCTACACCTTC. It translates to CASSGPLGLDGYTF.

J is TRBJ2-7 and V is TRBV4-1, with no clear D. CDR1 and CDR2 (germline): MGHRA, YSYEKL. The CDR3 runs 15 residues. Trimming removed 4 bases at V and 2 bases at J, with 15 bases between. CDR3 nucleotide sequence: TGCGCCAGCAGCCCCTCCCCAGGTTTTACCTACGAGCAGTACTTC. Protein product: CASSPSPGFTYEQYF.

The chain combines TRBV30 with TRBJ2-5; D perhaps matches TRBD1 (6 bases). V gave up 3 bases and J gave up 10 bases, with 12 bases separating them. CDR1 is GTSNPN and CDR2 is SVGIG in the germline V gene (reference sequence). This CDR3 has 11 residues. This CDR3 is CAWSSTGRQYF. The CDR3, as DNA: TGTGCCTGGAGCTCAACAGGGCGCCAGTACTTC. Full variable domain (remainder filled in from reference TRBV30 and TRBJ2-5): SQTIHQWPATLVQPVGSPLSLECTVEGTSNPNLYWYRQAAGRGLQLLFYSVGIGQISSEVPQNLSASRPQDRQFILSSKKLLLSDSGFYLCAWSSTGRQYFGPGTRLLVL.

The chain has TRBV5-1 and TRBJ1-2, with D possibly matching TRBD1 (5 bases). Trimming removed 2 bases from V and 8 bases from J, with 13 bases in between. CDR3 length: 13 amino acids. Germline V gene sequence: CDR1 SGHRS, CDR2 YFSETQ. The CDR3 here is CASSFEGEGGYTF. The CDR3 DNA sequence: TGCGCCAGCAGCTTCGAAGGGGAAGGGGGCTACACCTTC.

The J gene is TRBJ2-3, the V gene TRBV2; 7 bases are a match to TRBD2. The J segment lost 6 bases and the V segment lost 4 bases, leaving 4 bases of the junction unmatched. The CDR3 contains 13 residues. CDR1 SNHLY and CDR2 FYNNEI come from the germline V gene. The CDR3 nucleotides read TGTGCCAGCAGTGTACGGGAGGCCGATACGCAGTATTTT. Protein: CASSVREADTQYF.

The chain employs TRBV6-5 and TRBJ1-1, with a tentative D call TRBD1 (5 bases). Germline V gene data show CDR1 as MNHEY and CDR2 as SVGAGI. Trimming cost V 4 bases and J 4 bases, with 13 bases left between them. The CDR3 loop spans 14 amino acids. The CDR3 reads CASSSPGGSTEAFF. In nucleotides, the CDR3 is TGTGCCAGCAGTTCACCGGGGGGAAGCACTGAAGCTTTCTTT.

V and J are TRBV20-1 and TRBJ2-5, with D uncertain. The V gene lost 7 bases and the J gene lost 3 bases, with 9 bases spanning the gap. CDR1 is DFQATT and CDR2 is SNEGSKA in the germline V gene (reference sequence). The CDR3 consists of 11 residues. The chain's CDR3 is CSVRLEETQYF. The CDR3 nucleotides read TGCAGTGTCAGACTCGAAGAGACCCAGTACTTC.

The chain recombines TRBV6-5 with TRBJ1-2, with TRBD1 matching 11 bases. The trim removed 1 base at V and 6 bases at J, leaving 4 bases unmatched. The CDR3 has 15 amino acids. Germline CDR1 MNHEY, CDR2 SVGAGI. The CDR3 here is CASSYFGQGADGYTF. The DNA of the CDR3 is TGTGCCAGCAGTTACTTCGGACAGGGGGCCGATGGCTACACCTTC.